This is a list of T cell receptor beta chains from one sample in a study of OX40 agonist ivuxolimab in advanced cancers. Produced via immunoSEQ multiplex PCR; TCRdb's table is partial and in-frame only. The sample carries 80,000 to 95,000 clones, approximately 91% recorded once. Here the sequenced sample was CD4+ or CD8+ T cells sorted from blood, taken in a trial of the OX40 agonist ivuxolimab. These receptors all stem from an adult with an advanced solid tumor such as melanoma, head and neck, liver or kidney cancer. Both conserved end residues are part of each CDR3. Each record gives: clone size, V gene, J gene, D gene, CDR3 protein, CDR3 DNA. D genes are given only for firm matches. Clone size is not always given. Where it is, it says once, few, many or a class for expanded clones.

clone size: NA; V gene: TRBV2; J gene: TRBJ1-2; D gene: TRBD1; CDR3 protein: CASRMTGPNYGYTF; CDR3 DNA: TGTGCCAGCAGAATGACAGGGCCTAACTATGGCTACACCTTC
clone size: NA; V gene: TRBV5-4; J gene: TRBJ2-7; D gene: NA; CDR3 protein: CASNNLPGSSEQYF; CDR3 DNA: TGTGCCAGCAACAATCTTCCAGGGTCGAGCGAGCAGTACTTC
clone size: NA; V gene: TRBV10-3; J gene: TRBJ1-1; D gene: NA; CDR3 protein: CAITADPNTEAFF; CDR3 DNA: TGTGCCATCACCGCCGACCCGAACACTGAAGCTTTCTTT
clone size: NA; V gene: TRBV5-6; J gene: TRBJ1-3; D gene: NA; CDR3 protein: CASSRVSFSGNTIYF; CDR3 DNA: TGTGCCAGCAGCCGCGTCTCCTTCTCTGGAAACACCATATATTTT
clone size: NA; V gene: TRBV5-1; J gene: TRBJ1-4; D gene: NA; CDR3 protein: CASSYGTNEKLFF; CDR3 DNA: TGCGCCAGCAGCTATGGGACTAATGAAAAACTGTTTTTT
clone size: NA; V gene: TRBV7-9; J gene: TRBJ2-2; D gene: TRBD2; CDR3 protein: CASSFSATSGLARGGELFF; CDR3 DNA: TGTGCCAGCAGCTTCTCGGCCACTAGCGGGCTGGCTCGGGGCGGGGAGCTGTTTTTT
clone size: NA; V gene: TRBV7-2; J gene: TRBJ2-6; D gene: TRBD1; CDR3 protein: CASSYRGTGANVLTF; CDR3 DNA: TGTGCCAGCAGCTACAGGGGTACTGGGGCCAACGTCCTGACTTTC
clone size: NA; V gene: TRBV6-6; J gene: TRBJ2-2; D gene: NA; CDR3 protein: CASRGGVLSGELFF; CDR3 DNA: TGTGCCAGCCGAGGAGGGGTCCTTTCCGGGGAGCTGTTTTTT
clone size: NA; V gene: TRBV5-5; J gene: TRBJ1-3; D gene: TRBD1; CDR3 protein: CASSRGQGGNTIYF; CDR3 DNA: TGTGCCAGCAGCCGGGGACAGGGAGGAAACACCATATATTTT
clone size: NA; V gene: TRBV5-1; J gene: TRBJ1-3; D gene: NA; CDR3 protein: CASSFNPSSGNTIYF; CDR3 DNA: TGCGCCAGCAGCTTTAACCCTAGCTCTGGAAACACCATATATTTT
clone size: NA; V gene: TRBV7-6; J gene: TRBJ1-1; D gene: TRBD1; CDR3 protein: CASSRIRTGQPEAFF; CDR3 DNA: TGTGCCAGCAGCCGAATAAGGACAGGGCAACCTGAAGCTTTCTTT
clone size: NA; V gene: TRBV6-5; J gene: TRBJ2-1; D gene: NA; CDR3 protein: CASSYGGMQNNEQFF; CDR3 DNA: TGTGCCAGCAGTTACGGGGGGATGCAGAACAATGAGCAGTTCTTC
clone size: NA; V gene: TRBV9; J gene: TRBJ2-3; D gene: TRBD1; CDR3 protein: CASSVGPQGFTDTQYF; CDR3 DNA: TGTGCCAGCAGCGTAGGCCCACAGGGGTTCACAGATACGCAGTATTTT
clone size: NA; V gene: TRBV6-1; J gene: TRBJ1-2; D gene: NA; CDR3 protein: CASSDGGDYGYTF; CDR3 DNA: TGTGCCAGCAGTGACGGAGGGGACTATGGCTACACCTTC
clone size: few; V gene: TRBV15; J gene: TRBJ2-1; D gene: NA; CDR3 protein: CATSRGAGGPYNEQFF; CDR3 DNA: TGTGCCACCAGCAGAGGGGCGGGTGGGCCCTACAATGAGCAGTTCTTC
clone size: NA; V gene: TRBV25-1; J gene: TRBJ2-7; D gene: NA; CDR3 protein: CASSLAYEQYF; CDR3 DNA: TGTGCCAGCAGTCTGGCCTACGAGCAGTACTTC
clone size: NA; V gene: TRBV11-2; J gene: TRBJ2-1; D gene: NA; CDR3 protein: CASSSFGHQDNEQFF; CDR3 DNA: TGTGCCAGCAGCTCTTTCGGGCATCAGGACAATGAGCAGTTCTTC
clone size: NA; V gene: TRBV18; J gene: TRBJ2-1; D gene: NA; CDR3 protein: CASSPMYNEQFF; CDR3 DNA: TGTGCCAGCTCACCCATGTACAATGAGCAGTTCTTC
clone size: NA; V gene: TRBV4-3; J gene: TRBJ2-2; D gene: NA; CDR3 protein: CASSQPGTGGELFF; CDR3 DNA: TGCGCCAGCAGCCAACCAGGGACCGGCGGGGAGCTGTTTTTT
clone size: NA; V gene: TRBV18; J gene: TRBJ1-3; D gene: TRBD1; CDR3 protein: CASSLVSGQGGRSSGNTIYF; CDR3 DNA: TGTGCCAGCTCCTTAGTCTCGGGACAGGGGGGCCGCTCCTCTGGAAACACCATATATTTT
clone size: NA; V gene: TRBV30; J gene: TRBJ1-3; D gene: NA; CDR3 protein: CAWSTVDTIYF; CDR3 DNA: TGTGCCTGGAGTACCGTAGACACCATATATTTT
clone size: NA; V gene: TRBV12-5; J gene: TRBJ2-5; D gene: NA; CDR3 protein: CASGSPLGPAQYF; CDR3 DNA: TGTGCTAGTGGTTCCCCCCTAGGTCCAGCCCAGTACTTC
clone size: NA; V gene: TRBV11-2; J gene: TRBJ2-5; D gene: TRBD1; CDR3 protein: CASSPGQIETQYF; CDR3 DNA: TGTGCCAGCAGCCCGGGACAGATAGAGACCCAGTACTTC
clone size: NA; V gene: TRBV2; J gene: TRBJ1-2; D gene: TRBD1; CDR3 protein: CASSELIQGAEGYTF; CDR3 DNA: TGTGCCAGCAGTGAACTGATACAGGGGGCGGAAGGCTACACCTTC
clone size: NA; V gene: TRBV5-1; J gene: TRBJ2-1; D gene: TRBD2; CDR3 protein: CASSLVRETNNEQFF; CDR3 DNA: TGCGCCAGCAGCTTGGTGCGGGAGACAAACAATGAGCAGTTCTTC
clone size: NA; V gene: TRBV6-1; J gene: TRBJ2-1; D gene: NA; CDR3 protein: CASRTIGEQFF; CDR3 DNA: TGTGCCAGCAGGACTATTGGTGAGCAGTTCTTC
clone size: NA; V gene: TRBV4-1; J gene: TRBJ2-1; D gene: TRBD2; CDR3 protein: CASSRIAGVGDEQFF; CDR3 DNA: TGCGCCAGCAGCCGTATAGCGGGAGTTGGCGATGAGCAGTTCTTC
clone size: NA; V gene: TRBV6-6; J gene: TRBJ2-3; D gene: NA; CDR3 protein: CASSYSGGRGTDTQYF; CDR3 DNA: TGTGCCAGCAGTTACTCGGGGGGGCGTGGCACAGATACGCAGTATTTT
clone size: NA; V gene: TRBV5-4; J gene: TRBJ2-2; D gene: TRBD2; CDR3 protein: CASSMWGLAGGRGTGELFF; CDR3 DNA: TGTGCCAGCAGCATGTGGGGACTAGCGGGGGGCCGGGGCACCGGGGAGCTGTTTTTT
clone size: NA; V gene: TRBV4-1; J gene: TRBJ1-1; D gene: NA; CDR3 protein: CASSQDLRRWNTEAFF; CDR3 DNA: TGCGCCAGCAGCCAAGATTTGCGGCGATGGAACACTGAAGCTTTCTTT
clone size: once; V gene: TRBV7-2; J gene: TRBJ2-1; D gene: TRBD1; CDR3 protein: CASSLTGGFYNEQFF; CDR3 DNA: TGTGCCAGCAGCTTGACAGGGGGCTTTTACAATGAGCAGTTCTTC
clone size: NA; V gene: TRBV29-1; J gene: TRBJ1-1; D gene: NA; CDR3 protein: CAAVRKGGYLNTEAFF; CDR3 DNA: TGCGCAGCGGTGAGAAAAGGCGGCTATTTGAACACTGAAGCTTTCTTT
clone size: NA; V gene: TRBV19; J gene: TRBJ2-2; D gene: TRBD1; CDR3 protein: CASSIRQGALPGELFF; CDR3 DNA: TGTGCCAGTAGTATCCGACAGGGGGCGCTTCCCGGGGAGCTGTTTTTT
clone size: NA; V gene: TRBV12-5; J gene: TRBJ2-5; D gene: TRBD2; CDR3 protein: CASGLAAGGQETQYF; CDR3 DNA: TGTGCTAGTGGTTTAGCAGCGGGGGGTCAAGAGACCCAGTACTTC
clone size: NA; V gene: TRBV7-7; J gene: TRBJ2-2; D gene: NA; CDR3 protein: CASSLAIGTGELFF; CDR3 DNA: TGTGCCAGCAGCTTAGCGATTGGGACCGGGGAGCTGTTTTTT
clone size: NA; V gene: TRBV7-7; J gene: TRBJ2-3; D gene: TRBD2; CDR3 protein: CASSVSGGTDTQYF; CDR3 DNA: TGTGCTAGCAGCGTTAGCGGGGGCACAGATACGCAGTATTTT
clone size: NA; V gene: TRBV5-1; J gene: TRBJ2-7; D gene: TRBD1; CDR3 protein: CASSSGTGIHEQYF; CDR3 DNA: TGCGCCAGCAGCTCCGGGACAGGGATCCACGAGCAGTACTTC
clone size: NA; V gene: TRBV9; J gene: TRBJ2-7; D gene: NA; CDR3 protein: CASSVSSLRDYEQYF; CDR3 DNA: TGTGCCAGCAGCGTTAGCTCCTTGCGGGACTACGAGCAGTACTTC
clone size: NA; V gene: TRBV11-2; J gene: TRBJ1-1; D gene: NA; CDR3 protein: CASNLAGGTEAFF; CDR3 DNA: TGTGCCAGCAACCTGGCGGGGGGCACTGAAGCTTTCTTT
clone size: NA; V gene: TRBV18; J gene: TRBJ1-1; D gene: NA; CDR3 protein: CASSPSGTEAFF; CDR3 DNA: TGTGCCAGCTCACCATCGGGCACTGAAGCTTTCTTT
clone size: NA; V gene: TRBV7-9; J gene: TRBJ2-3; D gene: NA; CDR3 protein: CASSLAAYTGDTQYF; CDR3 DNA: TGTGCCAGCAGCTTAGCGGCTTATACCGGAGATACGCAGTATTTT
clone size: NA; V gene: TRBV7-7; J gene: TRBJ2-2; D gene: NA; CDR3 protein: CASSLGSAVNTGELFF; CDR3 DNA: TGTGCTAGCAGCTTAGGATCGGCAGTGAACACCGGGGAGCTGTTTTTT
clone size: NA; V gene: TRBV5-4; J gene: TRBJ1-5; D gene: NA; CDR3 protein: CASSLDGGGSQPQHF; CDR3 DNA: TGTGCCAGCAGCTTGGACGGGGGAGGGAGTCAGCCCCAGCATTTT
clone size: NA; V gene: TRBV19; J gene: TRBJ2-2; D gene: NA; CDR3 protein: CASSIAVTGELFF; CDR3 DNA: TGTGCCAGTAGTATAGCCGTCACCGGGGAGCTGTTTTTT
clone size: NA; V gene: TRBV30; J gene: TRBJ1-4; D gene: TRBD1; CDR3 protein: CAWNRDRGEKLFF; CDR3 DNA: TGTGCCTGGAACCGGGACAGGGGTGAAAAACTGTTTTTT
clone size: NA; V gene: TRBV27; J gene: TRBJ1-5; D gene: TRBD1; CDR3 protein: CASSSTGPNQPQHF; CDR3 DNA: TGTGCCAGCAGTTCGACAGGGCCCAATCAGCCCCAGCATTTT
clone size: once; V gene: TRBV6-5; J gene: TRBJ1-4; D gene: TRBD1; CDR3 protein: CASSLTGTGREKLFF; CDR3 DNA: TGTGCCAGCAGTTTAACCGGGACAGGGCGTGAAAAACTGTTTTTT
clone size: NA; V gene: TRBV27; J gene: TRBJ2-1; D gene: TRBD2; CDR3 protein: CASSPRLAGGGNEQFF; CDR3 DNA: TGTGCCAGCAGTCCCAGACTAGCGGGAGGGGGAAATGAGCAGTTCTTC
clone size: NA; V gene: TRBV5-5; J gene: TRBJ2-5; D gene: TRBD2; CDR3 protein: CASSPGLAGETQYF; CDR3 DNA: TGTGCCAGCAGCCCGGGACTAGCGGGAGAGACCCAGTACTTC
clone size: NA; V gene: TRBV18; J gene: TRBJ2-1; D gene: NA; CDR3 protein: CASSPQWGTNEQFF; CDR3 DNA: TGTGCCAGCTCACCCCAATGGGGAACCAATGAGCAGTTCTTC
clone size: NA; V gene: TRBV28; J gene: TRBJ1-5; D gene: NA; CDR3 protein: CASSLPVSNQPQHF; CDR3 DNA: TGTGCCAGCAGCCTTCCTGTTAGCAATCAGCCCCAGCATTTT
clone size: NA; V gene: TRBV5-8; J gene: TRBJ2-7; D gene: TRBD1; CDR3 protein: CASSLIGQGYEQYF; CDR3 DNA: TGTGCCAGCAGCTTGATCGGACAGGGCTACGAGCAGTACTTC
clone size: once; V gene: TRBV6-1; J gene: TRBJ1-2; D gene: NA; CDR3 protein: CASSEGGSHYGYTF; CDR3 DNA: TGTGCCAGCAGTGAGGGCGGCAGCCACTATGGCTACACCTTC
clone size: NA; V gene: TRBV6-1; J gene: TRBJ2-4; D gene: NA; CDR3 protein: CASNGGRRGNDIQYF; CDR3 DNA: TGTGCCAGCAACGGTGGGAGGAGGGGTAATGACATTCAGTACTTC
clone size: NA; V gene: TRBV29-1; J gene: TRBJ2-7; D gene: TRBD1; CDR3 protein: CSARDSPYEQYF; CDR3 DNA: TGCAGCGCCCGGGACAGCCCCTACGAGCAGTACTTC
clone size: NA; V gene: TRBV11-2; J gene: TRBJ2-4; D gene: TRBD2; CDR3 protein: CASSLDLGGAKNIQYF; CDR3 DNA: TGTGCCAGCAGCTTAGACCTCGGGGGGGCCAAAAACATTCAGTACTTC